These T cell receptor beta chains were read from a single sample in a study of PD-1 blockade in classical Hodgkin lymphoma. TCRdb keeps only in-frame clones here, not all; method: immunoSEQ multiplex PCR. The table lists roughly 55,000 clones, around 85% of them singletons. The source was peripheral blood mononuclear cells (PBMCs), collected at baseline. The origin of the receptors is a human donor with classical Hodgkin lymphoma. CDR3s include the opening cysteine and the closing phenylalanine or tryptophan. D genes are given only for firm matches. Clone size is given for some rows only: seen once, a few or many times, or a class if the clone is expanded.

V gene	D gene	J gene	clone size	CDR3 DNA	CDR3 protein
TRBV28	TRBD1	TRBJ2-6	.	TGTGCCAGCAGCCGGGACAGCTCTGGGGCCAACGTCCTGACTTTC	CASSRDSSGANVLTF
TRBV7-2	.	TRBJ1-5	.	TGTGCCAGCAGCCCGGACAGTAATCAGCCCCAGCATTTT	CASSPDSNQPQHF
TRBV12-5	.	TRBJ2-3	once	TGTGCTAGTGGCCCCGTCCGAGATACGCAGTATTTT	CASGPVRDTQYF
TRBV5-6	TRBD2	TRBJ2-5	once	TGTGCCAGCAGCTTAGGGACTAGCGGGATGGAGACCCAGTACTTC	CASSLGTSGMETQYF
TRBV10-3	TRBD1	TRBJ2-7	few	TGTGCCATCAGTGAGACGTTACCCGACAGGGACAAGGTGTCCCCCTACGAGCAGTACTTC	CAISETLPDRDKVSPYEQYF
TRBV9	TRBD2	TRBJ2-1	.	TGTGCCAGCAGCGCCACAGGGGCTAGCGGGAGCATCAATGAGCAGTTCTTC	CASSATGASGSINEQFF
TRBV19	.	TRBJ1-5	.	TGTGCCAGTAAATCGGGGGGGCTACAGGGCAATCAGCCCCAGCATTTT	CASKSGGLQGNQPQHF
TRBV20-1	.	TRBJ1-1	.	TGCAGTGCTACGGACGGCACTGAAGCTTTCTTT	CSATDGTEAFF
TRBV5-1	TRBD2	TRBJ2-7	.	TGCGCCAGCAGCTTGGGCGGACTAGCGGGAGGGAGCTACGAGCAGTACTTC	CASSLGGLAGGSYEQYF
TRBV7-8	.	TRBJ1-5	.	TGTGCCAGCAGCACTCAGGATTGGGTCAATCAGCCCCAGCATTTT	CASSTQDWVNQPQHF
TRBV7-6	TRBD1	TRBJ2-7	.	TGTGCCAGCAGCTTAGGCCGGGACAGGGGGTACGAGCAGTACTTC	CASSLGRDRGYEQYF
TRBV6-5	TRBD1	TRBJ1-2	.	TGTGCCAGCAGTTACTCGACAGGGGGCAAGAACTATGGCTACACCTTC	CASSYSTGGKNYGYTF
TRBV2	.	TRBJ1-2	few	TGTGCCAGCAGTCCCCCTGGGGACTATGGCTACACCTTC	CASSPPGDYGYTF
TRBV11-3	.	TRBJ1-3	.	TGTGCCAGCAGCTTACAGGGAAGCTCTGGAAACACCATATATTTT	CASSLQGSSGNTIYF
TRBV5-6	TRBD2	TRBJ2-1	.	TGTGCCAGCAGCCCCGGGACTAGCGGGAGTCCAATACCCTACAATGAGCAGTTCTTC	CASSPGTSGSPIPYNEQFF
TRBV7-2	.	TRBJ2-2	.	TGTGCCAGCAGCTTAGTTGGACGGAGCACCGGGGAGCTGTTTTTT	CASSLVGRSTGELFF
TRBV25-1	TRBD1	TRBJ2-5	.	TGTGCCAGCAGTGAATTGGACAGGCACCAAGAGACCCAGTACTTC	CASSELDRHQETQYF
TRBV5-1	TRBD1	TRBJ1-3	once	TGCGCCAGCAGCTCCGGAATAGGACAGGGAGGAGTGAACACCATATATTTT	CASSSGIGQGGVNTIYF
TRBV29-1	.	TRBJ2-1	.	TGCAGCGTTGTCCGTTACAATGAGCAGTTCTTC	CSVVRYNEQFF
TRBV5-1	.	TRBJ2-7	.	TGCGCCAGCAGCCCTCCCTCCAACTACGAGCAGTACTTC	CASSPPSNYEQYF
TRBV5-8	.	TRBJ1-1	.	TGTGCCAGCAGCTTAATGGGCGCTGAAGCTTTCTTT	CASSLMGAEAFF
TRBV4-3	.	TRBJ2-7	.	TGCGCCAGCAGCCAAGGGTGGTCAGCATCCTACGAGCAGTACTTC	CASSQGWSASYEQYF
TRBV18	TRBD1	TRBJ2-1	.	TGTGCCAGCTCACCCGGGACAGGTGCCTACAATGAGCAGTTCTTC	CASSPGTGAYNEQFF
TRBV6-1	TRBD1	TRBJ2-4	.	TGTGCCTGCCGACAGGGGGTCGCCAAAAACATTCAGTACTTC	CACRQGVAKNIQYF
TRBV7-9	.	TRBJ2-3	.	TGTGCCAGCAGCCAAAAGGGTGTGACTAAGGGGGTAGATACGCAGTATTTT	CASSQKGVTKGVDTQYF
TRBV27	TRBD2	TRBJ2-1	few	TGTGCCAGCAGAAGTCTAGCGGGAGTCAATGAGCAGTTCTTC	CASRSLAGVNEQFF
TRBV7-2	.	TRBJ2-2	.	TGTGCCAGCAGCTTGCAGTGGACCGGGGAGCTGTTTTTT	CASSLQWTGELFF
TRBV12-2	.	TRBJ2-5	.	TGTGCAAGTCGCTCAAGAAGCCCCGGCTCGTCGCGGCGCCGAAAGACCCAGTACTTC	CASRSRSPGSSRRRKTQYF
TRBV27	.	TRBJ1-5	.	TGTGCCAGCAGTTGGGACGGGAGCAATCAGCCCCAGCATTTT	CASSWDGSNQPQHF
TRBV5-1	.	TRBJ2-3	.	TGCGCCAGCAGCTTAGGGATTATTGCAGATACGCAGTATTTT	CASSLGIIADTQYF
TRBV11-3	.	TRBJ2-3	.	TGTGCCAGCAGCTTAGACGGGGAAGGGACAGATACGCAGTATTTT	CASSLDGEGTDTQYF